These 22 T cell receptor beta chains came from one sample sequenced in a study of cytomegalovirus exposure and HLA in healthy donors (dated by TCRdb to about 2017). The library was made by the immunoSEQ multiplex PCR assay. For the multiplex PCR, a mixture combining 60 forward primers for TCR Vbeta segments and 13 reverse primers for TCR Jbeta segments was used. The immuneACCESS repertoire file appears here via TCRdb, limited to in-frame rearrangements. These files lack a portion of the clones; in checked studies, under half of the deficit traces to unresolved V genes, and the cause of the others is not known. For this sample there are a few hundred thousand clones; 75% to 90% appear just once. About 0.28% of the sample goes to the ten largest clones. Source material: PBMCs. The receptors were gathered from a girl aged 2 to 10 in good health and CMV-seronegative.

The chain combines TRBV27 with TRBJ1-6, with D uncertain. With 3 bases removed from V and 5 bases from J, the gap between germline ends came to 5 bases. The germline CDR1 and CDR2 sequences are MNHEY and SMNVEV (reference sequence). The CDR3 totals 13 residues. The DNA of the CDR3 is TGTGCCAGCAGTTTGAGGGATAATTCACCCCTCCACTTT. Protein product: CASSLRDNSPLHF.

The genes are TRBV7-8 and TRBJ2-5; 9 nucleotides align to TRBD1. V trimming: 2 bases; J trimming: 4 bases; junction bases outside the gene matches: 11. The germline CDR1 and CDR2 sequences are SGHVS and FQNEAQ. The CDR3 sequence is 17 residues long. CDR3 in DNA: TGTGCCAGCAGCTTACCGCGGGACAGGGCTCCCCCAGAGACCCAGTACTTC. Translated: CASSLPRDRAPPETQYF.

The rearrangement links TRBV13 to TRBJ1-1; TRBD1 agrees at 10 bases. The ends lost 6 bases at V and 4 bases at J; junction bases unmatched: 2. CDR1 and CDR2 from the germline V gene are PRHDT and FYEKMQ (reference sequence). The CDR3 covers 13 residues. The CDR3 here is CASRTGGVTEAFF. In nucleotides, the CDR3 is TGTGCCAGCAGGACAGGGGGCGTCACTGAAGCTTTCTTT.

This clone was seen a handful of times. The genes are TRBV28 and TRBJ1-2; 7 bases are a match to TRBD1. CDR3 length equals 13 residues. V was pared by 7 bases and J by 8 bases, with 10 bases of the junction left unmatched. Germline CDR1 and CDR2: MDHEN and SYDVKM. CDR3 residues: CASTQGGLGGYTF. For the CDR3, the DNA is TGTGCCAGCACCCAGGGGGGACTTGGAGGCTACACCTTC.

This chain's CDR3 is CASSLGGPNEKLFF. For the CDR3, the DNA is TGTGCCAGCAGTCTCGGGGGTCCTAATGAAAAACTGTTTTTT. The chain links TRBV11-2 to TRBJ1-4, with a tentative D call TRBD1 (5 bases). This CDR3 is built from 14 residues. The germline V and J ends were trimmed by 6 bases and 3 bases, with 11 bases remaining between them. Germline loops: CDR1 SGHAT, CDR2 FQNNGV.

This sequence joins TRBV23-1 and TRBJ1-2; 7 bases line up with TRBD1. TRBV23-1 is known as an ORF, though its function is uncertain. The CDR3 has 14 residues. After removal of 0 bases from V and 6 bases from J, the junction contained 4 bases not matched to a gene. The CDR3 region is CASSQSYRGNGYTF. In DNA, the CDR3 is TGCGCCAGCAGTCAATCGTACAGGGGCAATGGCTACACCTTC.

The V gene is TRBV5-1, the J gene TRBJ1-2, with D possibly being TRBD1 (6 bases). The CDR3 runs 15 residues. The ends were cut back, 4 bases at V and 0 bases at J, with 13 bases in the middle. The germline V gene encodes CDR1 SGHRS and CDR2 YFSETQ. In DNA form, the CDR3 reads TGCGCCAGCAGCCCAAGGACAGCCTCTAACTATGGCTACACCTTC. It codes for CASSPRTASNYGYTF.

In this sample, this clone turned up a few times. The chain combines TRBV6-1 with TRBJ1-5; the D gene is possibly TRBD1 (5 bases). The CDR3 covers 14 residues. Germline V gene data show CDR1 as MNHNS and CDR2 as SASEGT. V dropped 6 bases and J dropped 5 bases, with 14 bases sitting between them. CDR3 region: CASSVDKFHQPQHF. CDR3 nucleotides: TGTGCCAGCAGCGTGGACAAATTCCATCAGCCCCAGCATTTT.

This clone turned up a few times. The chain has TRBV5-1 and TRBJ2-1; D not resolved. The V end lost 0 bases, the J end lost 0 bases, and 7 bases lay between the germline ends. Germline V CDR1 and CDR2: SGHRS, YFSETQ. This CDR3 is 15 amino acids long. This chain's CDR3 is CASSLDSLSYNEQFF. CDR3 DNA: TGCGCCAGCAGCTTGGACTCCCTCTCCTACAATGAGCAGTTCTTC.

The chain combines TRBV9 with TRBJ1-6; the match to TRBD1 covers 10 bases. V shed 4 bases and J 7 bases; nucleotides not matched to a gene: 5. The CDR3 runs to 15 residues. Germline V gene sequence: CDR1 SGDLS, CDR2 YYNGEE. The CDR3 DNA is TGTGCCAGCAGCAGATGGACAGGGGGGAATTCACCCCTCCACTTT. This gives the protein CASSRWTGGNSPLHF.

This rearrangement joins TRBV18 to TRBJ1-5; D not certain. Trimming shortened V by 3 bases and J by 5 bases, and 14 bases separated the two germline ends. CDR3 length: 15 residues. CDR1 and CDR2 (germline): KGHSH, LQKENI. As DNA, the CDR3 is TGTGCCAGCTCACCGGTGTCTGTGGCGGATCAGCCCCAGCATTTT. Amino acid sequence: CASSPVSVADQPQHF.

The CDR3 DNA is TGTGCCAGCAGCTTACAGGGGGGCACAGATACGCAGTATTTT. Translated, it gives CASSLQGGTDTQYF. The chain carries TRBV11-3 and TRBJ2-3; 7 bases match TRBD1. The CDR3 extends over 14 amino acids. Germline V gene lookup returns CDR1 SGHNT and CDR2 YENEEA. Germline trimming cut 2 bases from V and 1 base from J; bases unmatched to any gene: 0.

The gene calls are TRBV6-5 and TRBJ1-1, with no clear D. V dropped 5 bases and J dropped 11 bases, with 15 bases sitting between them. The CDR3 runs 12 residues. CDR1 is MNHEY, CDR2 SVGAGI, per germline. CDR3: CASSEPYVRAFF. CDR3 DNA sequence: TGTGCCAGCAGTGAACCCTACGTGAGGGCTTTCTTT.

The gene calls are TRBV28 and TRBJ1-5; no definite D call. The CDR3 has 15 residues. Trimming removed 3 bases at V and 3 bases at J, with 12 bases between. Germline V gene sequence: CDR1 MDHEN, CDR2 SYDVKM. This CDR3 reads CASSFADRNNQPQHF. CDR3 in DNA: TGTGCCAGCAGTTTCGCGGATCGAAACAATCAGCCCCAGCATTTT.

V usage is TRBV5-1 and J usage is TRBJ2-5, with TRBD2 identical over 7 bases. J lost 2 bases, V lost 9 bases, and 10 bases had no gene match. CDR1 SGHRS and CDR2 YFSETQ come from the germline V gene. The CDR3 loop spans 14 amino acids. Here the CDR3 reads CATHVGGGQETQYF. In DNA, the CDR3 is TGCGCCACTCACGTCGGGGGAGGGCAAGAGACCCAGTACTTC.

This clone was seen only once. The CDR3 DNA sequence: TGTGCCAGCAGCTTGGACAGGTTCGGCTACGAGCAGTACTTC. Amino acid sequence: CASSLDRFGYEQYF. This chain uses TRBV5-4 with TRBJ2-7, with D perhaps matching TRBD1 (5 bases). Germline V gene data show CDR1 as SGHNT and CDR2 as YYREEE (reference sequence). This CDR3 spans 14 amino acids. The V end lost 0 bases, the J end lost 3 bases, and 10 bases lay between the germline ends.

The V gene is TRBV7-9, the J gene TRBJ1-6; the match to TRBD1 covers 8 bases. The CDR3 loop spans 17 amino acids. Trimming at V came to 3 bases and at J to 0 bases, leaving 4 bases not matched to a gene. CDR1 and CDR2 from the germline V gene are SEHNR and FQNEAQ (reference sequence). CDR3 residues: CASSFRDRSSYNSPLHF. CDR3 DNA sequence: TGTGCCAGCAGCTTCCGGGACAGGAGCTCCTATAATTCACCCCTCCACTTT. The variable domain in full, completed from reference TRBV7-9 and TRBJ1-6, reads DTGVSQNPRHKITKRGQNVTFRCDPISEHNRLYWYRQTLGQGPEFLTYFQNEAQLEKSRLLSDRFSAERPKGSFSTLEIQRTEQGDSAMYLCASSFRDRSSYNSPLHFGNGTRLTVT.

This chain uses TRBV27 with TRBJ2-7; the match to TRBD1 covers 7 bases. CDR3 length: 14 amino acids. V was pared by 6 bases and J by 0 bases, with 5 bases of the junction left unmatched. Germline assignment: CDR1 MNHEY and CDR2 SMNVEV (reference sequence). CDR3 DNA: TGTGCCAGCAGCCCGGGACAGATCTCCTACGAGCAGTACTTC. This translates into CASSPGQISYEQYF.

The J gene is TRBJ2-2, the V gene TRBV9; a weak D match, TRBD2 (5 bases). The CDR3 sequence is 14 residues long. The germline V gene has CDR1 SGDLS and CDR2 YYNGEE. Trimming cost V 10 bases and J 2 bases, with 15 bases left between them. The CDR3 protein is CAAGEGTNTGELFF. DNA for the CDR3: TGTGCCGCCGGAGAGGGAACAAACACCGGGGAGCTGTTTTTT.

This clone was seen just once. The CDR3 loop is CASSPPAQGSYNEQFF. The CDR3 coding sequence is TGTGCCAGCTCACCACCAGCACAGGGCTCCTACAATGAGCAGTTCTTC. The chain combines TRBV18 with TRBJ2-1; D perhaps matches TRBD1 (6 bases). Trimming removed 0 bases at V and 0 bases at J, with 9 bases between. CDR1 is KGHSH and CDR2 is LQKENI in the germline V gene. The CDR3 sequence is 16 residues long.

The chain recombines TRBV5-6 with TRBJ2-3; maybe TRBD2 (6 bases). Germline lookup yields CDR1 SGHDT and CDR2 YYEEEE. CDR3 length: 13 residues. Trimming left V 7 bases short and J 3 bases short, with 12 bases between. The CDR3 spells CASSREWTDTQYF. The CDR3 DNA reads TGTGCCAGCTCCCGGGAGTGGACAGATACGCAGTATTTT.

The rearrangement uses TRBV2 and TRBJ2-3; TRBD1 is a possible D gene (7 bases). V was pared by 2 bases and J by 9 bases, with 18 bases between. The CDR3 runs 15 residues. The germline gives CDR1 SNHLY, CDR2 FYNNEI. Written as DNA, the CDR3 is TGTGCCAGCAGTGAATCTCTCTTCAGGGGGGCCACGCAGTATTTT. The encoded protein is CASSESLFRGATQYF.